Listed below are T cell receptor beta chains from one sample, sequenced in a study of T cell repertoires in cytomegalovirus infection. What these receptors recognize is not known. TCRdb called the reads again in MiXCR, with one record for every CDR3 protein. The sample holds 650,000 to 900,000 distinct CDR3 sequences, 32% seen once. The sample here was cultured CD8+ T cells from PBMCs, taken from culture after CMV antigen stimulation. The receptor source for this set is a human donor in good health (CMV status not recorded). Some clones in this sample may be carry-over from other donors' samples. CDR3s include the opening cysteine and the closing phenylalanine or tryptophan. The D gene is left open where the match is weak. Clone size appears in some rows only: once, few, many, or a class for an expanded clone.

V	size	J	D	length	CDR3	DNA
TRBV7-9	-	TRBJ2-2	TRBD2	16	CASRSGTSGVTGELFF	TGTGCCAGCAGGTCCGGGACTAGCGGGGTCACCGGGGAGCTGTTTTTT
TRBV4-3	-	TRBJ2-1	-	15	CASSQDGVQHNEQFF	TGCGCCAGCAGCCAAGACGGTGTACAGCACAATGAGCAGTTCTTC
TRBV6-8	-	TRBJ2-1	TRBD2	15	CASRPPMAGGPEQFF	TGTGCCAGCAGGCCTCCCATGGCGGGGGGGCCTGAGCAGTTCTTC
TRBV7-9	-	TRBJ2-7	-	15	CASSKGQGAAYEQYF	TGTGCCAGCAGCAAGGGACAAGGGGCCGCCTACGAGCAGTACTTC
TRBV6-1	-	TRBJ1-2	-	12	CASNTQALGYTF	TGTGCCAGCAATACACAGGCTTTGGGCTACACCTTC
TRBV7-9	many	TRBJ2-4	-	16	CASRPQGGDAKNIQYF	TGTGCCAGCAGACCACAGGGCGGGGACGCCAAAAACATTCAGTACTTC
TRBV4-3	few	TRBJ2-1	-	16	CASRRNRDLPYNEQFF	TGCGCCAGCAGGCGAAACCGGGACTTACCCTACAATGAGCAGTTCTTC
TRBV29-1	few	TRBJ2-2	TRBD1	13	CSVGDRWTGELFF	TGCAGCGTCGGGGACAGGTGGACCGGGGAGCTGTTTTTT
TRBV29-1	-	TRBJ1-3	-	11	CSVEQGNTIYF	TGCAGCGTTGAACAGGGAAACACCATATATTTT
TRBV19	-	TRBJ2-2	-	14	CASSIHGEAGELFF	TGTGCCAGTAGTATTCATGGGGAGGCCGGGGAGCTGTTTTTT
TRBV2	-	TRBJ2-7	-	15	CASSDWDGPTYEQYF	TGTGCCAGCAGTGATTGGGACGGCCCTACCTACGAGCAGTACTTC
TRBV7-8	many	TRBJ1-1	-	16	CASSMVTGHLNTEAFF	TGTGCCAGCAGCATGGTTACGGGACACTTGAACACTGAAGCTTTCTTT
TRBV19	few	TRBJ2-6	-	16	CASINNRGSGANVLTF	TGTGCCAGTATTAATAATAGGGGTTCTGGGGCCAACGTCCTGACTTTC
TRBV12-5	few	TRBJ1-2	-	18	CASGFYLPLQGFDYGYTF	TGTGCTAGTGGTTTCTACCTTCCCTTACAGGGTTTTGACTATGGCTACACCTTC
TRBV6-2/TRBV6-3	many	TRBJ2-1	-	15	CASSLWESSYNEQFF	TGTGCCAGCAGTTTGTGGGAGAGCTCCTACAATGAGCAGTTCTTC
TRBV11-3	-	TRBJ1-1	-	14	CASSPWGVNTEAFF	TGTGCCAGCAGCCCGTGGGGGGTCAACACTGAAGCTTTCTTT
TRBV7-6	few	TRBJ2-1	-	17	CASSLEGAGGSRNEQFF	TGTGCCAGCAGCTTAGAGGGGGCGGGGGGTTCTCGTAATGAGCAGTTCTTC
TRBV7-9	many	TRBJ1-4	-	15	CASSQDTGLLGKLFF	TGTGCCAGCAGCCAAGACACAGGGTTACTAGGAAAACTGTTTTTT
TRBV7-9	few	TRBJ2-5	TRBD2	12	CASDMAGGTQYF	TGTGCCAGCGATATGGCGGGAGGGACCCAGTACTTC
TRBV7-8	few	TRBJ2-7	-	13	CASSPGPIYEQYF	TGTGCCAGCAGCCCGGGACCGATCTACGAGCAGTACTTC
TRBV12-3/TRBV12-4	once	TRBJ1-1	-	11	CASSASVWAFF	TGTGCCAGCAGTGCCAGTGTCTGGGCTTTCTTT
TRBV7-8	-	TRBJ1-6	TRBD1	16	CASSLGGTGANSPLHF	TGTGCCAGCAGCTTAGGGGGGACAGGGGCCAATTCACCCCTCCACTTT
TRBV19	-	TRBJ1-1	-	14	CASSMTVGNTEAFF	TGTGCCAGTAGTATGACGGTGGGGAACACTGAAGCTTTCTTT
TRBV20-1	-	TRBJ1-2	-	11	CSARGGRGYTF	TGCAGTGCTAGAGGGGGACGGGGCTACACCTTC
TRBV5-1	-	TRBJ1-5	TRBD1	15	CASRPTGGGNQPQHF	TGCGCCAGCAGACCGACAGGGGGCGGGAATCAGCCCCAGCATTTT
TRBV27	-	TRBJ1-2	TRBD1	11	CASGDSLGYTF	TGTGCCAGCGGGGACAGCTTGGGCTACACCTTC
TRBV5-5	few	TRBJ1-1	-	14	CASSLGSGNTEAFF	TGTGCCAGCAGCTTAGGGTCGGGGAACACTGAAGCTTTCTTT
TRBV7-2	-	TRBJ2-2	TRBD2	18	CASSLLASGGPDTGELFF	TGTGCCAGCAGCTTATTGGCTAGCGGGGGTCCAGACACCGGGGAGCTGTTTTTT
TRBV6-1	-	TRBJ1-5	TRBD1	17	CASSDGTAQGFGQPQHF	TGTGCCAGCAGTGATGGGACAGCCCAAGGGTTTGGTCAGCCCCAGCATTTT
TRBV7-9	many	TRBJ2-5	-	15	CASSLQEMYQETQYF	TGTGCCAGCAGCTTACAGGAAATGTACCAAGAGACCCAGTACTTC
TRBV7-6	few	TRBJ2-7	-	13	CASSLAPTYEQYF	TGTGCCAGCAGCTTAGCCCCTACCTACGAGCAGTACTTC
TRBV5-6	many	TRBJ2-7	-	14	CASSSRGRSYEQYF	TGTGCCAGCAGCTCGAGGGGGAGATCCTACGAGCAGTACTTC
TRBV5-6	-	TRBJ1-5	-	15	CADWPRVYSNQPQHF	TGTGCCGATTGGCCGAGGGTCTATAGCAATCAGCCCCAGCATTTT
TRBV6-4	few	TRBJ2-3	TRBD2	18	CASSDSLVAGGTTDTQYF	TGTGCCAGCAGTGACTCGTTAGTAGCGGGGGGCACCACAGATACGCAGTATTTT
TRBV7-3	few	TRBJ2-1	-	15	CASSLGARFWDEQFF	TGTGCCAGCAGCTTAGGAGCCAGATTTTGGGATGAGCAGTTCTTC
TRBV6-5	many	TRBJ1-2	TRBD1	17	CASSYSVGGDRLYGYTF	TGTGCCAGCAGTTACTCCGTCGGCGGGGACAGGCTTTATGGCTACACCTTC
TRBV6-5	-	TRBJ1-5	-	15	CASSWAGGSNQPQHF	TGTGCCAGTAGTTGGGCCGGGGGGAGCAATCAGCCCCAGCATTTT
TRBV7-2	many	TRBJ2-3	TRBD2	17	CASSLGLAGGLTDTQYF	TGTGCCAGCAGCTTAGGACTAGCGGGGGGGCTTACAGATACGCAGTATTTT
TRBV9	-	TRBJ2-7	-	13	CASSPRPGLEQYF	TGTGCCAGCAGCCCCCGCCCGGGGTTAGAGCAGTACTTC
TRBV11-2	many	TRBJ2-4	-	16	CASSSPGGWSKNIQYF	TGTGCCAGCAGCTCCCCGGGGGGCTGGTCCAAAAACATTCAGTACTTC
TRBV14	-	TRBJ2-1	-	15	CASSQAKRGPPEQFF	TGTGCCAGCAGCCAAGCTAAACGGGGGCCACCTGAGCAGTTCTTC
TRBV6-5	-	TRBJ1-2	-	14	CVSSHPGTLYGYTF	TGTGTCAGCAGTCACCCAGGGACACTTTATGGCTACACCTTC
TRBV6-1	many	TRBJ2-1	TRBD2	19	CASSIRAQNSGGPGNEQFF	TGTGCCAGCAGCATAAGAGCCCAAAATAGCGGGGGGCCAGGGAATGAGCAGTTCTTC
TRBV7-8	many	TRBJ1-5	TRBD1	15	CASSPLTGTYQPQHF	TGTGCCAGCAGCCCCTTGACAGGGACCTATCAGCCCCAGCATTTT
TRBV12-5	-	TRBJ2-7	-	13	CASGWGGLREQYF	TGTGCTAGTGGTTGGGGGGGCCTAAGAGAGCAGTACTTC
TRBV7-9	once	TRBJ1-2	-	14	CASSSGRGADDYTF	TGTGCCAGCAGCTCGGGACGGGGGGCCGATGACTACACCTTC
TRBV9	-	TRBJ2-3	-	16	CASSANRVGLPDTQYF	TGTGCCAGCAGCGCGAACCGTGTTGGGCTTCCAGATACGCAGTATTTT